This TCR beta chain was captured in a study of Graves' ophthalmopathy and Graves' hyperthyroidism. RNA transcripts yielded amplified TCR beta CDR3 regions. HTBI primers were used in a first-round RT-PCR, which preceded a second-round multiplex PCR. TCRdb itself ran the multiplex PCR reads through MiXCR, one entry per CDR3 protein. Of about 740,000 distinct CDR3 sequences listed, 40% are singletons. V gave up 3 bases and J gave up 9 bases; unmatched junction bases: 9. This CDR3 is built from 13 residues. The germline gives CDR1 DFQATT, CDR2 SNEGSKA (reference sequence). About this clonotype: The CDR3 ends on some other residue instead of the conserved phenylalanine or tryptophan, so this is likely a read error.

Sample: peripheral blood. The V and J genes are TRBV20-1 and TRBJ1-2; 8 bases are shared with TRBD1. This clonotype was sampled from an adult man with Graves' ophthalmopathy. The CDR3 DNA sequence: TGCAGTGCTAGTGCGGACAGGGAAAGGAGCTACACCATC. Translating it yields CSASADRERSYTI.